This record concerns one T cell receptor beta chain sequence. Each CDR3 protein is one row after TCRdb ran MiXCR on the 5' RACE reads. The profile covers approximately 56,000 distinct CDR3 sequences, with more than 6.5% appearing a single time and 35% taken by the ten largest. These data are taken from a study of spatial heterogeneity in lung cancer. Overall study context: Alpha-chain detections were consistently fewer than beta-chain detections among the sequences.

V was cut by 2 bases and J by 10 bases, with 14 bases left in between. The CDR3 has 13 amino acids. CDR1 is SEHNR, CDR2 FQNEAQ, per germline (reference sequence). Time point noted: blood at routine non-recurrence follow-up after resection. Unsorted tumor, nontumor lung tissue or cryopreserved PBMC supplied the whole RNA. The sequence was obtained from a female donor with early-stage non-small cell lung cancer. The J gene is TRBJ1-1, the V gene TRBV7-9, with D possibly being TRBD1 (5 bases). This sample comprised PBMCs, obtained at follow-up. CDR3 sequence reads: CASSLLEITGAFF. The DNA for the CDR3 is TGTGCCAGCAGCTTATTAGAAATAACAGGAGCTTTCTTT.